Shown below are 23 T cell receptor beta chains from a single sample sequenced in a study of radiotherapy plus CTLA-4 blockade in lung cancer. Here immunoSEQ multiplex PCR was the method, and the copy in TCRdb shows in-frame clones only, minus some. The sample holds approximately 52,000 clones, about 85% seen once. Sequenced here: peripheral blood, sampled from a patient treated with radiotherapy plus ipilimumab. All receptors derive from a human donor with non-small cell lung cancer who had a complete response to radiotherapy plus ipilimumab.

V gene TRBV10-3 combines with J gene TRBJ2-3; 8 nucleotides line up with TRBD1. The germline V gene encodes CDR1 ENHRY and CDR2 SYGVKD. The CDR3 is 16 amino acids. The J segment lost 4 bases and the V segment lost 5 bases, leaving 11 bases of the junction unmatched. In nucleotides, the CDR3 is TGTGCCATCAGTAGCAATACAGGGGGTTCCGCAGATACGCAGTATTTT. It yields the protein CAISSNTGGSADTQYF.

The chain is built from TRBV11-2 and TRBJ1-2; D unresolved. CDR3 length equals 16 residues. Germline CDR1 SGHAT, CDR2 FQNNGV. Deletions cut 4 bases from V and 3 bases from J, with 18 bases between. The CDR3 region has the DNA TGTGCCAGCAGCTCCCATCCCGGAGCCATAGACTATGGCTACACCTTC. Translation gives CASSSHPGAIDYGYTF.

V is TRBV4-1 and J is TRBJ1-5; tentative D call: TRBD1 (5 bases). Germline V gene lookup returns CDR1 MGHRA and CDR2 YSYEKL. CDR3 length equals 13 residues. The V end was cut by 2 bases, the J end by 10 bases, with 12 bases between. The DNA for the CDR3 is TGCGCCAGCAGCCAACCTGACAGTGGACCCCAGCATTTT. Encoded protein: CASSQPDSGPQHF.

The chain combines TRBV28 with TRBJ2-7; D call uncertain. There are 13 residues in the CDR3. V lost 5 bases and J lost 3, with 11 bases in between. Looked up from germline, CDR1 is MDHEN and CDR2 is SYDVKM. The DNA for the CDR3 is TGTGCCAGCAGTCTTCAATCCGACTACGAGCAGTACGTC. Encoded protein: CASSLQSDYEQYV.

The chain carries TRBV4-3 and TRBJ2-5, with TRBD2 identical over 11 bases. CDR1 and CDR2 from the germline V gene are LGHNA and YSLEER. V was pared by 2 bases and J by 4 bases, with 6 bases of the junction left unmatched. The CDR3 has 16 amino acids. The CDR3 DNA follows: TGCGCCAGCAGCCAAACTAGCGGGAGACAAATAGAGACCCAGTACTTC. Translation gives CASSQTSGRQIETQYF.

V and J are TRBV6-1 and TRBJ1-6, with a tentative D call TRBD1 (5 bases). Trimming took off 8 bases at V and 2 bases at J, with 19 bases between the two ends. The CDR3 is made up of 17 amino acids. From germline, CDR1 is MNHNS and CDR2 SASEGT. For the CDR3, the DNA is TGTGCCAGCGGTGGGGACTCTCTGAAGGCCTATAATTCACCCCTCCACTTT. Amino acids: CASGGDSLKAYNSPLHF.

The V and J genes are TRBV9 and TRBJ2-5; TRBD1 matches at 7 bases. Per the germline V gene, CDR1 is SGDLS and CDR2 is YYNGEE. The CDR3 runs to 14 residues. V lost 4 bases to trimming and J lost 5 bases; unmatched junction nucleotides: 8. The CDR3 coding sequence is TGTGCCAGCAGCTTAGAGGGGGCCGGGGAGACCCAGTACTTC. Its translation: CASSLEGAGETQYF.

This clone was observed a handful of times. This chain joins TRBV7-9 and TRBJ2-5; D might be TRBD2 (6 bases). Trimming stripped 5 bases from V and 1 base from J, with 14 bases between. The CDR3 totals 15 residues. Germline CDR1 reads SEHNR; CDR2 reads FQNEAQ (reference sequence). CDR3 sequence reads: CASSIRDWFQETQYF. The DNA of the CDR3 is TGTGCCAGCAGCATTCGGGACTGGTTCCAAGAGACCCAGTACTTC.

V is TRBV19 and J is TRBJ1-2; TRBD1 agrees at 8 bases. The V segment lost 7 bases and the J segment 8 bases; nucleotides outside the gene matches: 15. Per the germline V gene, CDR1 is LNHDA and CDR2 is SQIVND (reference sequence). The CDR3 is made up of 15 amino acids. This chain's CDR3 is CASISKDREGRGYTF. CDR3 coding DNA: TGTGCCAGTATCTCCAAGGACAGGGAGGGGCGAGGCTACACCTTC.

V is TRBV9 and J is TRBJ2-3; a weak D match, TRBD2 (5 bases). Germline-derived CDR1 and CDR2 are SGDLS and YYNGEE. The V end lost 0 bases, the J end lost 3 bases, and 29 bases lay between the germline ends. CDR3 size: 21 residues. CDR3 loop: CASSVGRKIVSAIDSTDTQYF. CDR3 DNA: TGTGCCAGCAGCGTAGGGCGGAAAATAGTTAGCGCGATAGATTCGACAGATACGCAGTATTTT. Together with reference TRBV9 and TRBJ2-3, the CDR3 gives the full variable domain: DSGVTQTPKHLITATGQRVTLRCSPRSGDLSVYWYQQSLDQGLQFLIQYYNGEERAKGNILERFSAQQFPDLHSELNLSSLELGDSALYFCASSVGRKIVSAIDSTDTQYFGPGTRLTVL.

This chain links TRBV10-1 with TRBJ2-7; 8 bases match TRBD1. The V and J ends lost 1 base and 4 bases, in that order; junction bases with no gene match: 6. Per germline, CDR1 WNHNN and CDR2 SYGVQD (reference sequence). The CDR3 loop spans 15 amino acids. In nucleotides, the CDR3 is TGCGCCAGCAGTGAGTTCGCGACAGGGGAGTACGAGCAGTACTTC. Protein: CASSEFATGEYEQYF.

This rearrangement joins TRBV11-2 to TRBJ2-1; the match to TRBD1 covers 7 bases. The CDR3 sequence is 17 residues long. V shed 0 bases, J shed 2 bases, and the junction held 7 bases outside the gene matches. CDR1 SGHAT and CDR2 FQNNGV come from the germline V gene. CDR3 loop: CASSLDPGTVAYNEQFF. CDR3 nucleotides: TGTGCCAGCAGCTTAGATCCCGGGACAGTAGCCTACAATGAGCAGTTCTTC. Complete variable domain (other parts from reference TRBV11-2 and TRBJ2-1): EAGVAQSPRYKIIEKRQSVAFWCNPISGHATLYWYQQILGQGPKLLIQFQNNGVVDDSQLPKDRFSAERLKGVDSTLKIQPAKLEDSAVYLCASSLDPGTVAYNEQFFGPGTRLTVL.

CDR3 amino acids: CSVPPVGTSGYNEQFF. The CDR3 coding sequence is TGCAGCGTTCCCCCCGTCGGGACTAGCGGCTACAATGAGCAGTTCTTC. The V and J genes are TRBV29-1 and TRBJ2-1, with TRBD2 matching over 11 bases. Germline CDR1 reads SQVTM; CDR2 reads ANQGSEA. This CDR3 has 16 residues. With 5 bases clipped from V and 3 bases from J, the junction kept 9 bases outside the gene matches.

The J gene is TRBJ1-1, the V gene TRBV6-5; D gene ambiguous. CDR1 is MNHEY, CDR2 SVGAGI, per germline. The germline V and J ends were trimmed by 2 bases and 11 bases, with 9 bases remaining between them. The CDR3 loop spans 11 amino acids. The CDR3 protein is CASSYKGRAFF. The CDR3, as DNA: TGTGCCAGCAGTTACAAAGGGAGGGCTTTCTTT.

The CDR3 sequence: CASRSNRDYEQYF. The CDR3 nucleotides read TGTGCCAGCAGATCCAACAGGGATTACGAGCAGTACTTC. The V call is TRBV6-1, the J call TRBJ2-7; the D gene is possibly TRBD1 (6 bases). The CDR3 consists of 13 residues. The V end was cut by 6 bases, the J end by 4 bases, with 13 bases between. Germline V CDR1 and CDR2: MNHNS, SASEGT.

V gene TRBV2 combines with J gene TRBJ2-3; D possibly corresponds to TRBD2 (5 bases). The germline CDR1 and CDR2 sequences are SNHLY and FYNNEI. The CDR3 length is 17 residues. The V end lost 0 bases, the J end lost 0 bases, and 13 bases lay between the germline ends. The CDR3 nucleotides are TGTGCCAGCAGTGAAGCGCGGTACGGGGAGAGCACAGATACGCAGTATTTT. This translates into CASSEARYGESTDTQYF.

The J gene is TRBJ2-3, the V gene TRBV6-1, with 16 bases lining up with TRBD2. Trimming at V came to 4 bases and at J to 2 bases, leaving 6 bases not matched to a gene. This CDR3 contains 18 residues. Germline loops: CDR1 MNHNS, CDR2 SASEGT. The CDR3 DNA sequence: TGTGCCAGCAGTGGAGGGACTAGCGGGAGGGCCACCACAGATACGCAGTATTTT. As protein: CASSGGTSGRATTDTQYF.

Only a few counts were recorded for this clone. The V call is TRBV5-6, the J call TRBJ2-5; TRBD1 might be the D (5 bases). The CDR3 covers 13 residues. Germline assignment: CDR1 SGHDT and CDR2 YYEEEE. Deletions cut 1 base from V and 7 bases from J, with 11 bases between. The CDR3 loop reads CASSLQGRGTQYF. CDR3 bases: TGTGCCAGCAGCTTGCAGGGTAGGGGGACCCAGTACTTC. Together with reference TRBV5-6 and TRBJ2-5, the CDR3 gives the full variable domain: DAGVTQSPTHLIKTRGQQVTLRCSPKSGHDTVSWYQQALGQGPQFIFQYYEEEERQRGNFPDRFSGHQFPNYSSELNVNALLLGDSALYLCASSLQGRGTQYFGPGTRLLVL.

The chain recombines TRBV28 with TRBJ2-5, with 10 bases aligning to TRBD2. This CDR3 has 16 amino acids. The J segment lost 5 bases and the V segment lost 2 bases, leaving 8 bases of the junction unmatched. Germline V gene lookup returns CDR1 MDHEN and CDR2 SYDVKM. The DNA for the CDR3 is TGTGCCAGCAGTTTAGTCCTAGCGGGAGTAGGGGAGACCCAGTACTTC. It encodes CASSLVLAGVGETQYF.

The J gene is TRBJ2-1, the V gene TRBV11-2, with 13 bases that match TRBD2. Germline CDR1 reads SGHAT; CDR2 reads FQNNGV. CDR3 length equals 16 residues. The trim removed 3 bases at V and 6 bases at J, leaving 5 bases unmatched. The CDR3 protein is CASSFLTSGGANEQFF. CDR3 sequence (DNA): TGTGCCAGCAGCTTTCTCACTAGCGGGGGGGCCAATGAGCAGTTCTTC.

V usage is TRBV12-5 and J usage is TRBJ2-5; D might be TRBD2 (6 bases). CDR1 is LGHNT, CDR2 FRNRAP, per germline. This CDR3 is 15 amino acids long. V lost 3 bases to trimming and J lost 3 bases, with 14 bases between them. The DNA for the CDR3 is TGTGCTAGTGGTTTACTTGTTCGGGGGAAAGAGACCCAGTACTTC. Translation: CASGLLVRGKETQYF.

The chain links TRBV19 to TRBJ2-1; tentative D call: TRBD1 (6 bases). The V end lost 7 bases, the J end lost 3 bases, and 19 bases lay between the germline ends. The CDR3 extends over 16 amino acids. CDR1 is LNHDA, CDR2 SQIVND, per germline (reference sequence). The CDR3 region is CASKRNTGTVYNEQFF. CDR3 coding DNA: TGTGCCAGTAAACGGAACACAGGGACGGTCTACAATGAGCAGTTCTTC.

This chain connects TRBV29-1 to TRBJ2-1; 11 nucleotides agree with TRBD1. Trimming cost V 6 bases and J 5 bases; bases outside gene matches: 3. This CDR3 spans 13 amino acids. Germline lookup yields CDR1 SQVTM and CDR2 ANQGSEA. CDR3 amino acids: CSVRDRGNNEQFF. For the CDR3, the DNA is TGCAGCGTCAGGGACAGGGGGAACAATGAGCAGTTCTTC.